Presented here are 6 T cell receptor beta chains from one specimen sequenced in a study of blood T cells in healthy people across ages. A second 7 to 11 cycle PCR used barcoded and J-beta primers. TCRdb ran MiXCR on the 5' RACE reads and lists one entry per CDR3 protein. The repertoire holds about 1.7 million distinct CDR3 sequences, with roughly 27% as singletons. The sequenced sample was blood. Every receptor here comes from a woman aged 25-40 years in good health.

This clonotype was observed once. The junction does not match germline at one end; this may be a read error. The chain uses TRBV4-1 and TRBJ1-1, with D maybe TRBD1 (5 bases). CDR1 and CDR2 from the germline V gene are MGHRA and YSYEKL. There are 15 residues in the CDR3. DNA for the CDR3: TGCGCCAGCAGCCAAGATGACAGTGTGAACTCTGAAGCTTTCTTT. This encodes CASSQDDSVNSEAFF.

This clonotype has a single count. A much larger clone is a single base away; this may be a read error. Written as DNA, the CDR3 is TGTGCCGTGGGACAGGCCCCCTACGAGCAGTACTTC. Encoded protein: CAVGQAPYEQYF. The chain uses TRBV25-1 and TRBJ2-4; 8 bases fit TRBD1. The J call may be mistaken, given a closer DNA end match to TRBJ2-7. The CDR3 spans 12 residues. In germline, CDR1 is MGHDK, CDR2 SYGVNS.

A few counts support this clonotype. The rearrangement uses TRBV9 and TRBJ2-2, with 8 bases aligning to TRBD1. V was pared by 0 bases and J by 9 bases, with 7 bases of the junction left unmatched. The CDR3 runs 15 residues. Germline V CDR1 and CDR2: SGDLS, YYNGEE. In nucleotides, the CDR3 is TGTGCCAGCAGCGTAGACACAGGGGGTCTACGGGAGCTGTTTTTT. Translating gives CASSVDTGGLRELFF.

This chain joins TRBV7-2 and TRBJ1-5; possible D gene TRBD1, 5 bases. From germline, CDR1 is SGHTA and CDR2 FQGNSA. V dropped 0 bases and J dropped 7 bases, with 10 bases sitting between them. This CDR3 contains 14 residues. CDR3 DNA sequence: TGTGCCAGCAGCTTAGCTAGGGGCTCACAGCCCCAGCATTTT. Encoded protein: CASSLARGSQPQHF. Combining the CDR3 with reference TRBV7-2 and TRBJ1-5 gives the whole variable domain GAGVSQSPSNKVTEKGKDVELRCDPISGHTALYWYRQSLGQGLEFLIYFQGNSAPDKSGLPSDRFSAERTGGSVSTLTIQRTQQEDSAVYLCASSLARGSQPQHFGDGTRLSIL.

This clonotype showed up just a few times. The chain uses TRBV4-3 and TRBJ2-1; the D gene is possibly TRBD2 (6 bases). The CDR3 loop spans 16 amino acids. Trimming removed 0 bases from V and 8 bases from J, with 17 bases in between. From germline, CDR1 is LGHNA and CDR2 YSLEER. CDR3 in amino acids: CASSQDDRGPGDEQFF. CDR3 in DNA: TGCGCCAGCAGCCAAGATGACCGCGGGCCGGGGGATGAGCAGTTCTTC.

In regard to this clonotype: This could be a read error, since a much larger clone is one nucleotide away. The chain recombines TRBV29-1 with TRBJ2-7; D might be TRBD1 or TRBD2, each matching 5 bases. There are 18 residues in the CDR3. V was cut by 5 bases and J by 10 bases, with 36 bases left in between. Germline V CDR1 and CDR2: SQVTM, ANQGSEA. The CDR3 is CSVIGQEDTSCELRRQYF. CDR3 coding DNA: TGCAGCGTTATAGGTCAGGAGGACACCTCCTGCGAGTTACGGCGTCAGTACTTC.